This T cell receptor (beta chain) is drawn from a study of T cells after yellow fever vaccination. Findings and limits, study-wide: Most primary-vaccination clones reappeared after the booster (about 97% CD4, roughly 88% CD8).

Points on this clonotype: What it recognizes is unknown.

The CDR3 loop spans 15 amino acids. V lost 3 bases to trimming and J lost 4 bases; unmatched junction nucleotides: 6. CDR1 and CDR2 from the germline V gene are LGHNA and YSLEER. TCRdb redid the calling of the 5' RACE reads with MiXCR, one entry per CDR3 protein. The data hold 300,000 or so distinct CDR3 sequences, with 4% observed a single time. This chain uses TRBV4-3 with TRBJ1-3, with 7 positions matching TRBD1. Here the sequenced sample was PBMCs, taken 5 days after the yellow fever booster vaccination. The TCR sequence derives from a young man who received the YFV17D yellow fever vaccine. In DNA form, the CDR3 reads TGCGCCAGCAGCCAGTCGACAGGGTTCGGAAACACCATATATTTT. Translated: CASSQSTGFGNTIYF.